The entry below gives a single T cell receptor (beta chain) sequence along with its context. Methods used by the authors: It was from reference gene primer amplification that nucleated cell counts were estimated. Libraries were prepared by immunoSEQ multiplex PCR; TCRdb keeps only in-frame clonotypes and omits some of them. That table furnishes V, J and clone size, whereas the DNA furnished D and trimming. The table lists fewer than 250,000 clones, 84% of them singletons. The ends were cut back, 3 bases at V and 0 bases at J, with 12 bases in the middle. The germline V gene has CDR1 DFQATT and CDR2 SNEGSKA (reference sequence). The CDR3 consists of 15 residues. This record comes from a study of blood T cell repertoires in COVID-19. Study context: The origin of the acute and convalescent COVID-19 samples was the United States, Italy and Spain. T cells, B-cell-depleted T cells, or PBMCs provided the cDNA or gDNA that served as material.

The specimen sequenced was peripheral blood. This chain joins TRBV20-1 and TRBJ1-3; D remains unclear. The origin of this receptor is a woman aged 45-65 years with active or convalescent COVID-19. CDR3 sequence reads: CSASTPPNSGNTIYF. For the CDR3, the DNA is TGCAGTGCTAGTACACCTCCCAACTCTGGAAACACCATATATTTT.